This entry lists 25 T cell receptor beta chains sequenced from one sample in a study of T-cell reconstitution after alpha-beta-depleted transplantation in children. For TCRbeta, the library was prepared with unique molecular identifiers. TCRdb reprocessed the PCR reads via MiXCR and lists one record per CDR3 protein. This table holds 140,000 to 150,000 distinct CDR3 sequences, 8.5% to 10% found once. The starting material was PBMCs, mostly from graft donor cells, obtained 180 days after TCRalphabeta/CD19-depleted stem cell transplant. All receptors derive from a female patient between 2 and 10 years old who had a stem cell transplant for congenital amegakaryocytic thrombocytopenia, so the T cells may come from the graft donor.

This clonotype appeared a few times. This rearrangement joins TRBV20-1 to TRBJ2-3; D unclear. There are 14 residues in the CDR3. The V gene's germline CDR1 is DFQATT and CDR2 SNEGSKA (reference sequence). The V end was cut by 6 bases, the J end by 5 bases, with 18 bases between. The CDR3 DNA sequence: TGCAGTGCCAGCCACTACCTCGGAATAGATACGCAGTATTTT. Residues: CSASHYLGIDTQYF.

This clonotype came up many times. This sequence joins TRBV29-1 and TRBJ2-4, with 10 positions matching TRBD1. There are 13 residues in the CDR3. The germline CDR1 and CDR2 sequences are SQVTM and ANQGSEA. V lost 6 bases, J lost 9 bases, and 8 bases stayed unmatched. DNA for the CDR3: TGCAGCGTCGGGGACAGGGGAAACGGCATTCAGTACTTC. It encodes CSVGDRGNGIQYF.

This clonotype was recorded at least ten times. V usage is TRBV2 and J usage is TRBJ1-2, with D unclear. CDR1 SNHLY and CDR2 FYNNEI come from the germline V gene. V was trimmed by 5 bases and J by 2 bases, leaving 9 bases between them. The CDR3 runs 13 residues. CDR3 bases: TGTGCCAGCAGTCCGGAGAAAAACTATGGCTACACCTTC. Protein: CASSPEKNYGYTF.

This chain joins TRBV12-3 or TRBV12-4 and TRBJ2-7; D remains unclear. The CDR3 is made up of 13 amino acids. Trimming took 5 bases from V and 6 from J, leaving 14 bases between them. The CDR3 DNA follows: TGTGCCAGCAGTCCAACGATTTTTAGCGAGCAGTACTTC. Its translation is CASSPTIFSEQYF.

This clonotype was counted many times. The rearrangement links TRBV6-2 or TRBV6-3 to TRBJ2-7; D is uncertain. V shed 5 bases and J shed 5 bases, with 19 bases lying between them. In germline, CDR1 is MNHEY, CDR2 SVGEGT. The CDR3 is made up of 15 amino acids. Here the CDR3 DNA reads TGTGCCAGCAGTGACGCTAGTATTCTTTTCGACGAGCAGTACTTC. Translating gives CASSDASILFDEQYF.

V is TRBV20-1 and J is TRBJ2-2; D possibly corresponds to TRBD1 (6 bases). There are 14 residues in the CDR3. V was pared by 6 bases and J by 6 bases, with 17 bases between. Germline CDR1 is DFQATT and CDR2 is SNEGSKA (reference sequence). The CDR3 sequence: CSASKQGKAGELFF. The CDR3 nucleotides are TGCAGTGCCTCAAAACAGGGAAAAGCCGGGGAGCTGTTTTTT.

On this clonotype itself: A much larger clone differs by one base, so this may be a read error. V and J are TRBV7-8 and TRBJ1-5; no reliable D call. This CDR3 region has 15 residues. Germline CDR1 is SGHVS and CDR2 is FQNEAQ. CDR3 amino acids: CASSFSRGWDQPQRF. CDR3 sequence (DNA): TGTGCCAGCAGCTTCTCCAGAGGGTGGGATCAGCCCCAGCGTTTT.

This clonotype showed up many times. This sequence joins TRBV5-6 and TRBJ1-1; no clear D. The CDR3 has 13 amino acids. The germline V and J ends were trimmed by 1 base and 2 bases, with 6 bases remaining between them. The V gene's germline CDR1 is SGHDT and CDR2 YYEEEE. CDR3 in amino acids: CASSLNTNTEAFF. The CDR3 DNA is TGTGCCAGCAGCTTGAACACCAACACTGAAGCTTTCTTT.

The V call is TRBV7-2, the J call TRBJ2-7; D uncertain. The V end was cut by 6 bases, the J end by 4 bases, with 13 bases between. CDR1 is SGHTA and CDR2 is FQGNSA in the germline V gene. The CDR3 is 13 residues long. The CDR3 is CASRRGFGYEQYF. CDR3 coding DNA: TGTGCCAGCAGAAGAGGTTTCGGGTACGAGCAGTACTTC.

This rearrangement joins TRBV7-6 to TRBJ2-7; D call uncertain. CDR3 length: 13 residues. Germline assignment: CDR1 SGHVS and CDR2 FNYEAQ. Trimming took off 3 bases at V and 7 bases at J, with 13 bases between the two ends. The CDR3 loop reads CASSFRWPSEQYF. In nucleotides, the CDR3 is TGTGCCAGCAGCTTCCGGTGGCCATCGGAGCAGTACTTC.

This clonotype occurred many times. The chain joins TRBV18 to TRBJ2-4; the D gene is possibly TRBD1 (5 bases). There are 14 residues in the CDR3. CDR1 is KGHSH, CDR2 LQKENI, per germline. CDR3 protein: CACTRDLAKNIQYF. CDR3 bases: TGTGCGTGCACCAGGGATTTAGCCAAAAACATTCAGTACTTC.

This clonotype was found many times. The chain carries TRBV29-1 and TRBJ2-3; 9 nucleotides align to TRBD2. CDR3 length: 14 amino acids. Germline V gene lookup returns CDR1 SQVTM and CDR2 ANQGSEA. The V segment lost 1 base and the J segment 1 base; nucleotides outside the gene matches: 0. In nucleotides, the CDR3 is TGCAGCGTTGAAGGACTAGCGGGCACAGATACGCAGTATTTT. Translation: CSVEGLAGTDTQYF.

This clonotype was recorded at least ten times. This chain connects TRBV6-5 to TRBJ2-4, with 7 bases lining up with TRBD2. The germline gives CDR1 MNHEY, CDR2 SVGAGI. The CDR3 is 16 residues long. The V gene end was trimmed by 6 bases and the J gene end by 3 bases; junction bases not matched to a gene: 11. The CDR3 sequence is CASSQTTQRGKNIQYF. For the CDR3, the DNA is TGTGCCAGCAGCCAAACGACCCAGCGGGGCAAAAACATTCAGTACTTC.

Here the CDR3 reads CASLPTLADTQYF. DNA for the CDR3: TGTGCCAGCCTGCCTACTCTCGCAGATACGCAGTATTTT. The chain combines TRBV7-8 with TRBJ2-3; no clear D. The length of the CDR3 is 13 residues. Germline lookup yields CDR1 SGHVS and CDR2 FQNEAQ. V was shortened by 8 bases and J by 4 bases, with 13 bases between the two germline ends.

J is TRBJ2-1 and V is TRBV20-1; 10 nucleotides line up with TRBD2. Germline V gene lookup returns CDR1 DFQATT and CDR2 SNEGSKA (reference sequence). The CDR3 covers 15 residues. The junction had 5 bases not matched to a gene; V was cut back by 2 bases and J by 4 bases. CDR3 in amino acids: CSARSFSGRYNEQFF. The CDR3 nucleotides read TGCAGTGCTAGATCCTTTAGCGGGAGGTACAATGAGCAGTTCTTC.

This clonotype was counted at least ten times. The genes are TRBV7-2 and TRBJ2-5; D ambiguous. The CDR3 runs to 14 residues. In germline, CDR1 is SGHTA, CDR2 FQGNSA. Trimming stripped 2 bases from V and 0 bases from J, with 7 bases between. CDR3 residues: CASSLNGYQETQYF. As DNA, the CDR3 is TGTGCCAGCAGCTTAAATGGATACCAAGAGACCCAGTACTTC.

This clonotype was found a few times. V gene TRBV7-9 combines with J gene TRBJ2-7; the D gene is possibly TRBD1 (6 bases). The length of the CDR3 is 13 residues. The V end was cut by 5 bases, the J end by 6 bases, with 14 bases between. Germline CDR1 SEHNR, CDR2 FQNEAQ (reference sequence). The CDR3 region has the DNA TGTGCCAGCAGCCAAAACCAGGGGATCGAGCAGTACTTC. Its protein is CASSQNQGIEQYF.

In its sample, this clonotype was seen a few times. J is TRBJ2-1 and V is TRBV24-1; D is uncertain. The germline V gene has CDR1 KGHDR and CDR2 SFDVKD. The CDR3 consists of 15 residues. Between the trimmed V and J ends, which lost 0 bases and 5 bases, there was a span of 10 bases. The CDR3 protein is CATSDLTAEDNEQFF. In DNA form, the CDR3 reads TGTGCCACCAGTGATTTGACCGCAGAAGACAATGAGCAGTTCTTC.

This clonotype was found many times. The V and J genes are TRBV6-1 and TRBJ1-5, with D possibly being TRBD1 (5 bases). Deletions cut 8 bases from V and 1 base from J, with 18 bases between. This CDR3 spans 16 amino acids. CDR1 and CDR2 (germline): MNHNS, SASEGT. CDR3 coding DNA: TGTGCCAGCTCTTTCCCCCAGGGCCGAAGCAATCAGCCCCAGCATTTT. It is translated as CASSFPQGRSNQPQHF.

A word on this clonotype: An end of the junction does not agree with germline; a read error may underlie this. V usage is TRBV5-1 and J usage is TRBJ2-7; 7 bases align to TRBD2. CDR1 is SGHRS, CDR2 YFSETQ, per germline. The CDR3 extends over 14 amino acids. This CDR3 reads CARSLGGTLYEQYF. As DNA, the CDR3 is TGCGCCAGGAGCTTGGGAGGGACGCTCTACGAGCAGTACTTC.

V usage is TRBV21-1 and J usage is TRBJ2-4; whether TRBD2, the table's D call, matches the DNA was not checked. TRBV21-1 is a pseudogene. This CDR3 contains 20 residues. The CDR3 loop reads CASSPATLAGFPAGWNIQYF. The CDR3 DNA reads as TGTGCCAGCAGCCCGGCGACACTAGCGGGATTCCCCGCAGGGTGGAACATTCAGTACTTC.

As regards this clonotype: The junction and the germline gene differ at one end; a read error may be behind it. The rearrangement uses TRBV3-1 and TRBJ1-1; no clear D. The CDR3 contains 14 residues. Germline lookup yields CDR1 LGHDT and CDR2 YNNKEL (reference sequence). This CDR3 reads CASSNNPVNTEAFF. The DNA for the CDR3 is TGTGCCAGCAGCAACAATCCGGTGAACACTGAAGCTTTCTTC.

This clonotype occurred many times. The chain recombines TRBV5-1 with TRBJ2-2; no definite D call. The V end lost 0 bases, the J end lost 4 bases, and 16 bases lay between the germline ends. The V gene's germline CDR1 is SGHRS and CDR2 YFSETQ. This CDR3 is built from 17 residues. CDR3 sequence: CASSLDGVGSFTGELFF. In DNA, the CDR3 is TGCGCCAGCAGCTTGGATGGGGTAGGCAGTTTCACCGGGGAGCTGTTTTTT.

The chain recombines TRBV12-3 or TRBV12-4 with TRBJ2-5; TRBD2 matches at 15 bases. J gave up 5 bases and V 6 bases, and 10 bases lay outside the gene matches. The CDR3 has 17 residues. CDR3 DNA: TGTGCCAGCAGCCCCCCGGGACTAGCGGGAGGCGGGGAGACCCAGTACTTC. Protein: CASSPPGLAGGGETQYF.

The table lists this clonotype with many counts. The chain recombines TRBV29-1 with TRBJ2-1; D gene ambiguous. V was cut by 1 base and J by 9 bases, with 13 bases left in between. This CDR3 region has 13 residues. Germline V gene data show CDR1 as SQVTM and CDR2 as ANQGSEA. The CDR3 nucleotides read TGCAGCGTTGAAGTCTACAGTGCGGCTGAGCAGTTCTTC. Translated: CSVEVYSAAEQFF.